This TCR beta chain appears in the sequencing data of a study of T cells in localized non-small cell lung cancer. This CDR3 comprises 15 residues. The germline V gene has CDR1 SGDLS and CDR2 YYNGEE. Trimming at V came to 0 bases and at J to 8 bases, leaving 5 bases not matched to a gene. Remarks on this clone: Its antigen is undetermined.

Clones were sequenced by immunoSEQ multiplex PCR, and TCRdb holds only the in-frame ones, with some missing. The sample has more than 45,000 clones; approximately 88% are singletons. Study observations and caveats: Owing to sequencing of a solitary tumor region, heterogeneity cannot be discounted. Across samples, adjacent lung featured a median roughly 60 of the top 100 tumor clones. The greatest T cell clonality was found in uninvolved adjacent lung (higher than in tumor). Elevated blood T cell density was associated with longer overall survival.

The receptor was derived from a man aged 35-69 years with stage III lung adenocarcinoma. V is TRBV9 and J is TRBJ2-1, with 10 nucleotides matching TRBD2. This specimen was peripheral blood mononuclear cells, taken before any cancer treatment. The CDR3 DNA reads TGTGCCAGCAGCGTAGGGACTAGCGGCCTCTATGAGCAGTTCTTC. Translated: CASSVGTSGLYEQFF.